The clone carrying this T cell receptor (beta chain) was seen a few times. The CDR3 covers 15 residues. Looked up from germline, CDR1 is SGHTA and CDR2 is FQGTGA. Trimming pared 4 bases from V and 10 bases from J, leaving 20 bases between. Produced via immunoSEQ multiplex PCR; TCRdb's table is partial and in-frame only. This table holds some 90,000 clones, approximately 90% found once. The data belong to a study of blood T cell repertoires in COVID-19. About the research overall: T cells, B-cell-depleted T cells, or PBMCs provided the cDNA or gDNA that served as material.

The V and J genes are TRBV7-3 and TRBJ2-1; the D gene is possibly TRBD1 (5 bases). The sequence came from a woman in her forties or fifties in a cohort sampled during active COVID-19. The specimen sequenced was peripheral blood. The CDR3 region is CASSSTATTKGEQFF. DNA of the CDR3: TGTGCCAGCAGCTCCACGGCCACCACTAAGGGGGAGCAGTTCTTC.